This TCR beta chain was captured in a study of T-cell reconstitution after alpha-beta-depleted transplantation in children. Overall study results and limits: Surviving recipient T cells and thymic progenitors produced the high day-60 TCRbeta diversity seen in some patients. The authors attributed T-cell counts and diversity one year after transplant mostly to newly produced T cells. At around two months after transplant, the alpha-beta T cells were reportedly derived from several hundred expanded clones that came from non-depleted graft cells.

The CDR3 contains 16 residues. The trim removed 4 bases at V and 3 bases at J, leaving 8 bases unmatched. Germline CDR1 is SGHRS and CDR2 is YFSETQ. Using unique molecular identifiers, the investigators prepared the TCRbeta library. TCRdb redid the calling of the PCR reads with MiXCR, one entry per CDR3 protein. The sample yields approximately 980,000 distinct CDR3 sequences, roughly 29% seen once. On this clonotype: Antigen specificity is unknown.

Specimen: PBMCs, mostly from graft donor cells, collected 360 days after TCRalphabeta/CD19-depleted stem cell transplant. The TCR was taken from a boy under two years old who had a stem cell transplant for SCID, so the T cells may come from the graft donor. The chain joins TRBV5-1 to TRBJ2-1, with 9 bases fitting TRBD1. CDR3 loop: CASSVGDRESYNEQFF. Written as DNA, the CDR3 is TGCGCCAGCAGCGTTGGGGACAGGGAAAGCTACAATGAGCAGTTCTTC.